The clone carrying this T cell receptor beta chain was counted between two and nine times. Unique molecular identifiers were built into the TCRbeta library. TCRdb itself ran the PCR reads through MiXCR, one entry per CDR3 protein. The sample holds 600,000 to 800,000 distinct CDR3 sequences; less than 15% are singletons and the top ten take approximately 0.8%. These data originate in a study of T-cell reconstitution after alpha-beta-depleted transplantation in children. The TCR sequence derives from a girl aged 2-10 years with congenital amegakaryocytic thrombocytopenia, due to receive a stem cell transplant. Sequences were derived from PBMCs, sampled before TCRalphabeta/CD19-depleted stem cell transplant.

The CDR3, as DNA: TGCGCCAGCAGGGTAAGCGGAAGCGAGTACGAGCAGTACTTC. Translation: CASRVSGSEYEQYF. The chain carries TRBV5-1 and TRBJ2-7, with D possibly matching TRBD2 (5 bases). The length of the CDR3 is 14 residues. Trimming took off 5 bases at V and 4 bases at J, with 16 bases between the two ends. Germline V gives CDR1 SGHRS, CDR2 YFSETQ.